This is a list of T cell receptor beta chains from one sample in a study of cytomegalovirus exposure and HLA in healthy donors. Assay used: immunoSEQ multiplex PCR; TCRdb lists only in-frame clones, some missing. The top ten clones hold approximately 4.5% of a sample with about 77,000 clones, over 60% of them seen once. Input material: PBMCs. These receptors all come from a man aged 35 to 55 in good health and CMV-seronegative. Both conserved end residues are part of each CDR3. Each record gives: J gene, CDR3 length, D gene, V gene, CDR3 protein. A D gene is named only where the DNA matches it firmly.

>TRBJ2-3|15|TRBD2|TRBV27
CASRLTSRSTDTQYF
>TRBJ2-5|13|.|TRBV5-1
CASSLPPQETQYF
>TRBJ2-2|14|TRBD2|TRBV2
CASKREANTGELFF
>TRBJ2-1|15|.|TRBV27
CASSGTVGSYNEQFF
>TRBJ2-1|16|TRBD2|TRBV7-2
CASSLAWTTSGSEQFF
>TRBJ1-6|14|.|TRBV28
CASSLPPHHSPLHF
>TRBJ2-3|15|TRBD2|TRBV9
CASSALAGGMDTQYF
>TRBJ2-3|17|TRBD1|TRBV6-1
CASSETRTGFLTDTQYF
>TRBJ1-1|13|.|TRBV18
CASSPLDAAEAFF
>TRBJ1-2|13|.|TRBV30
CAWSRQASYGYTF
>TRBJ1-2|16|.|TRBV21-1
CASSNPPRGLNYGYTF
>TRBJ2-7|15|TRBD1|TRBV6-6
CASSYYADRGGEQYF
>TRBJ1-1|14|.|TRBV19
CASTLTGLGTEAFF
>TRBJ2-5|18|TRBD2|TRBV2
CASSPGLAGGWGQETQYF
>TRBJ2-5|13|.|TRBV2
CASRANLEETQYF
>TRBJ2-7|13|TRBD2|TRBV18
CASSPTGGHEQYF
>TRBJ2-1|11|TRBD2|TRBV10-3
CASGRGDEQFF
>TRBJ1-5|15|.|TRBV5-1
CASSLAGERNQPQHF
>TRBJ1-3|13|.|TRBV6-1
CASSGDLGNTIYF
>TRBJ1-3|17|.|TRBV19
CASSIPGRGISGNTIYF
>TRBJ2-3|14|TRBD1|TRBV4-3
CASSLGQGADTQYF
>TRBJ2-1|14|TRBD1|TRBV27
CASRLGQGANEQFF
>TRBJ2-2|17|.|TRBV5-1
CASSLAGLAVNTGELFF
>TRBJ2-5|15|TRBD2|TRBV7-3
CASSFRGSSGETQYF
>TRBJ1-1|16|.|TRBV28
CASTPTLGQGNTEAFF
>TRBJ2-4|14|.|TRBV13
CASRGRLAKNIQYF
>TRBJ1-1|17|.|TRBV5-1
CASSYRRSRSWGTEAFF
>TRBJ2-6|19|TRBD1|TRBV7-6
CASSLAPDRVGSGANVLTF
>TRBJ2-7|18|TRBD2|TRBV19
CASSEMVGGAGRSYEQYF
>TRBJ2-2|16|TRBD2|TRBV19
CASSMSSGVSTGELFF
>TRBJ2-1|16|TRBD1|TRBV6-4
CASSDSEQGDYNEQFF
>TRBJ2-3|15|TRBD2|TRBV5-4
CASSRAGGRTDTQYF
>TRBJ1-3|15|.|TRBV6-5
CASIPGEGRRNTIYF
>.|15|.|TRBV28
CASSSLREVHYEQYF
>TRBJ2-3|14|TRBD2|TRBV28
CAACGGVVTDTQYF
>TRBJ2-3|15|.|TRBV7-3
CASSPEEGPTDTQYF
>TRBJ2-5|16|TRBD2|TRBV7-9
CASSSTLAGGLETQYF
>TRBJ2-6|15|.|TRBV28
CASSWDFSGANVLTF
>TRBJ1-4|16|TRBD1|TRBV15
CATSPHRTGANEKLFF
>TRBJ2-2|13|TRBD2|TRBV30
CAFGTSGTGELFF
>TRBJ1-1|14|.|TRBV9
CASSTRGDGTEAFF
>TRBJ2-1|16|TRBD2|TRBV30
CAWNPGLAGGYNEQFF
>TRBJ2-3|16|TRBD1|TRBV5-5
CASSPEGARFTDTQYF
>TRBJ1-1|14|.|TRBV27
CASSSRTANTEAFF
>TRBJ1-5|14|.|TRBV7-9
CASSLPGGNQPQHF
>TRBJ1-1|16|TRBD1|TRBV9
CASSVATGALGTEAFF
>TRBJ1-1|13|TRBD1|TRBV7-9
CASSPGTGSEAFF
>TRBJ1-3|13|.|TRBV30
CAWSLRSGNTIYF
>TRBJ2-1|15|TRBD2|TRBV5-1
CASSLDSGSLDEQFF
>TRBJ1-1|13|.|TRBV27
CASSLSGGAEAFF
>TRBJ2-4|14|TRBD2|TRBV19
CASRELAGGGIQYF
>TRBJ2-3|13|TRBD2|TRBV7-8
CATEGAGVDTQYF
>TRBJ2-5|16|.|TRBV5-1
CASSQGGPPSQETQYF
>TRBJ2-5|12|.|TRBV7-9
CASSLPLGEQYF
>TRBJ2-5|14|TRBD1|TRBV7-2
CASSPSRGQETQYF